This T cell receptor (beta chain) is drawn from a study of post-analysis software for immune sequencing data. Study in general: The disease courses covered relapsing-remitting, secondary progressive and progressive-relapsing multiple sclerosis. Study observations and caveats: When patients were compared with controls, four or five TRBV segments were more frequent, TRBV5-6, TRBV5-1 and TRBV20-1 among them. Multiple sclerosis patients showed significantly lower normalized Chao1 diversity than controls did.

Unique molecular identifiers were carried by the TCR beta cDNA libraries. TCRdb re-called the PCR reads with MiXCR, one entry per CDR3 protein. The sample yields roughly 410,000 distinct CDR3 sequences, around a third seen once. The CDR3 length is 15 residues. Germline V gives CDR1 DFQATT, CDR2 SNEGSKA (reference sequence). The V end was cut by 3 bases, the J end by 3 bases, with 17 bases between. Comment on this clonotype: Its target is not known.

Sequenced material: blood. The TCR originated in a girl between 10 and 17 years old with multiple sclerosis. The chain has TRBV20-1 and TRBJ1-1, with unresolved D. As DNA, the CDR3 is TGCAGTGCTAGGCTGCCGACCTCCGGCCACACTGAAGCTTTCTTT. It codes for CSARLPTSGHTEAFF.